This TCR beta chain comes out of a study of control samples from healthy donors and cancer patients. Clones were sequenced by immunoSEQ multiplex PCR, and TCRdb holds only the in-frame ones, with some missing. The table lists about 81,000 clones, around 94% of them singletons, with around 5% in the top ten. This CDR3 is built from 15 residues. V gave up 1 base and J gave up 12 bases, with 19 bases separating them. CDR1 and CDR2 (germline): LGHDT, YNNKEL (reference sequence). V gene TRBV3-1 (or the pseudogene TRBV3-2) combines with J gene TRBJ2-1; a weak D match, TRBD2 (5 bases). Specimen: blood. This sequence originates from a woman under 30 in good health. The CDR3 loop is CASSQGPLDQIGQFF. The CDR3 DNA follows: TGTGCCAGCAGCCAAGGGCCACTAGATCAGATTGGGCAGTTCTTC.